The 13 T cell receptor beta chains in this list originate from one sample, sequenced in a study of blood T cell repertoires in COVID-19. Measured with immunoSEQ multiplex PCR; TCRdb has only the in-frame clones, and not every one. The sample contains 55,000 to 75,000 clones, 80% of which appear only once. Sequenced input: peripheral blood. The receptors derive from a man between 65 and 79 years old who had recovered from COVID-19.

The chain couples TRBV7-2 to TRBJ2-5, with 9 bases that match TRBD1. Germline CDR1 is SGHTA and CDR2 is FQGNSA. CDR3 length equals 15 residues. The V segment lost 1 base and the J segment 4 bases; nucleotides outside the gene matches: 4. The CDR3 spells CASSLDRGPGETQYF. The CDR3, as DNA: TGTGCCAGCAGCTTAGACAGGGGGCCGGGAGAGACCCAGTACTTC.

This chain connects TRBV7-2 to TRBJ1-2, with D possibly matching TRBD1 (6 bases). The CDR3 is 18 residues long. V was pared by 6 bases and J by 2 bases, with 25 bases between. The germline CDR1 and CDR2 sequences are SGHTA and FQGNSA. CDR3 DNA: TGTGCCAGCAGTAAACCGTCCCGGGGGGGGCTTCGGAACTATGGCTACACCTTC. Translation: CASSKPSRGGLRNYGYTF.

The chain employs TRBV18 and TRBJ2-1; 8 bases are a match to TRBD2. This CDR3 is 14 amino acids long. CDR1 and CDR2 (germline): KGHSH, LQKENI. V was pared by 6 bases and J by 7 bases, with 8 bases of the junction left unmatched. CDR3: CASSYGTSRNEQFF. The CDR3 region has the DNA TGTGCCAGCTCTTACGGGACTAGTCGAAATGAGCAGTTCTTC.

This chain links TRBV11-2 with TRBJ2-2, with D possibly TRBD2 on 6 matching bases. This CDR3 spans 14 amino acids. The germline V and J ends were trimmed by 3 bases and 4 bases, with 9 bases remaining between them. Per the germline V gene, CDR1 is SGHAT and CDR2 is FQNNGV. The CDR3 DNA sequence: TGTGCCAGCAGCTTTGGTAGCGGCACCGGGGAGCTGTTTTTT. It codes for CASSFGSGTGELFF.

The CDR3: CASSPGQVAEAFF. The CDR3 nucleotides are TGTGCCAGCAGTCCAGGACAGGTCGCTGAAGCTTTCTTT. The chain links TRBV28 to TRBJ1-1, with TRBD1 matching 7 bases. The CDR3 contains 13 residues. The germline CDR1 and CDR2 sequences are MDHEN and SYDVKM. The trim removed 5 bases at V and 6 bases at J, leaving 6 bases unmatched.

V is TRBV6-5 and J is TRBJ1-1; 12 bases map to TRBD1. CDR1 is MNHEY, CDR2 SVGAGI, per germline. The CDR3 runs to 13 residues. The ends lost 6 bases at V and 7 bases at J; junction bases unmatched: 3. As DNA, the CDR3 is TGTGCCAGCAGAGGGACAGGGGGCGTTGAAGCTTTCTTT. Protein: CASRGTGGVEAFF.

The V and J genes are TRBV7-2 and TRBJ2-3; D might be TRBD2 (5 bases). Between the trimmed V and J ends, which lost 7 bases and 3 bases, there was a span of 11 bases. The germline V gene has CDR1 SGHTA and CDR2 FQGNSA. This CDR3 contains 13 residues. The CDR3 sequence is CASTDYLTDTQYF. The CDR3, as DNA: TGTGCCAGCACCGACTACCTAACAGATACGCAGTATTTT.

The chain uses TRBV19 and TRBJ2-7; the D is unclear. Per germline, CDR1 LNHDA and CDR2 SQIVND (reference sequence). V lost 4 bases to trimming and J lost 0 bases, with 10 bases between them. This CDR3 has 14 amino acids. CDR3 nucleotide sequence: TGTGCCAGTAGTACGCTGGGCTCCTCCTACGAGCAGTACTTC. This gives the protein CASSTLGSSYEQYF.

In DNA, the CDR3 is TGTGCCAGCAGTTACGACTCGAACACAGATACGCAGTATTTT. It codes for CASSYDSNTDTQYF. The chain uses TRBV6-2 or TRBV6-3 and TRBJ2-3; D not resolved. CDR3 length: 14 residues. Germline values: CDR1 MNHEY, CDR2 SVGEGT. V was pared by 2 bases and J by 2 bases, with 8 bases between.

The rearrangement joins TRBV6-5 to TRBJ2-2; 7 nucleotides line up with TRBD1. Germline assignment: CDR1 MNHEY and CDR2 SVGAGI. This CDR3 comprises 16 residues. With V trimmed by 4 bases and J by 4 bases, 9 bases remained unmatched. The DNA of the CDR3 is TGTGCCAGCAGTTGGGCCGGGACAGAAATCACCGGGGAGCTGTTTTTT. Its translation: CASSWAGTEITGELFF.

The chain couples TRBV2 to TRBJ1-2; a possible D gene is TRBD1 (5 bases). This CDR3 is 13 amino acids long. Per germline, CDR1 SNHLY and CDR2 FYNNEI. Trimming removed 5 bases from V and 4 bases from J, with 11 bases in between. The CDR3 bases are TGTGCCAGCAGTCCCCGGGGGACCTATGGCTACACCTTC. Translated, it gives CASSPRGTYGYTF. Combining the CDR3 with reference TRBV2 and TRBJ1-2 gives the whole variable domain EPEVTQTPSHQVTQMGQEVILRCVPISNHLYFYWYRQILGQKVEFLVSFYNNEISEKSEIFDDQFSVERPDGSNFTLKIRSTKLEDSAMYFCASSPRGTYGYTFGSGTRLTVV.

DNA for the CDR3: TGTGCCAGCAGCCCAGACACAGGGATTTCTGGCTACACCTTC. Amino acid sequence: CASSPDTGISGYTF. The chain combines TRBV6-4 with TRBJ1-2; perhaps TRBD1 as D (6 bases). The CDR3 contains 14 residues. V was pared by 6 bases and J by 7 bases, with 18 bases between. CDR1 and CDR2 (germline): MRHNA, SNTAGT.

This sequence joins TRBV20-1 and TRBJ1-4; D gene uncertain. Trimming took 3 bases from V and 8 from J, leaving 4 bases between them. Per the germline V gene, CDR1 is DFQATT and CDR2 is SNEGSKA (reference sequence). The CDR3 spans 10 residues. CDR3 region: CSASREKLFF. CDR3 bases: TGCAGTGCTAGCAGAGAAAAACTGTTTTTT.